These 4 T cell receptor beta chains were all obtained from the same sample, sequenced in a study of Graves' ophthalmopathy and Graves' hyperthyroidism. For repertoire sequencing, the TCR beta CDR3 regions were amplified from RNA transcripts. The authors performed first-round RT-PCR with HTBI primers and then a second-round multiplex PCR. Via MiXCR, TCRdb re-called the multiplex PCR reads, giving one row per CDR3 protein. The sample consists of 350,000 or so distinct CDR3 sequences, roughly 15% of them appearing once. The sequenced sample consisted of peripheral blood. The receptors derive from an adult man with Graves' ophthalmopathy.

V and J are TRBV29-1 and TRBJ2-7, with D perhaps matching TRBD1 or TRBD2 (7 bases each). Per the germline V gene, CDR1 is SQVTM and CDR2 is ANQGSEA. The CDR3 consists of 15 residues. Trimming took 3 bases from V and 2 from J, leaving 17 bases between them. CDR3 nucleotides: TGCAGCGTTGATGGGGGGACTACAGGGGCCTACGAGCAGTACTTC. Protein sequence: CSVDGGTTGAYEQYF.

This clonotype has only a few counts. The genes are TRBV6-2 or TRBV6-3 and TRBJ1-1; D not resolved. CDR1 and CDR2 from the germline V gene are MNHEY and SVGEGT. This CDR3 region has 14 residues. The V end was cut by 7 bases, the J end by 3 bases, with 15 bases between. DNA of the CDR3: TGTGCCAGCAAACAGCCTACTATGGACACTGAAGCTTTCTTT. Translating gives CASKQPTMDTEAFF.

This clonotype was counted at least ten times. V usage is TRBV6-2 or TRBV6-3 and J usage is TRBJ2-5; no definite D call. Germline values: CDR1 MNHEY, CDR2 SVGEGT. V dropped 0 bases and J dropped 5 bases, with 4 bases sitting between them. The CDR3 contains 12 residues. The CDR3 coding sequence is TGTGCCAGCAGTTACTCCCGGGAGACCCAGTACTTC. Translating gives CASSYSRETQYF.

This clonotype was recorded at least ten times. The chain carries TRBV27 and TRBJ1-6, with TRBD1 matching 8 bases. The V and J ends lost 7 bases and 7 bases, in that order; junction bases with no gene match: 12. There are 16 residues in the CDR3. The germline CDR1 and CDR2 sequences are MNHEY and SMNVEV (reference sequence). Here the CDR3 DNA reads TGTGCCAGCACCGAACACCAGGGGGCCTTGAATTCACCCCTCCACTTT. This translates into CASTEHQGALNSPLHF.